This T cell receptor beta chain was sequenced in a study of CD8 T cells in ankylosing spondylitis. Using its own MiXCR run on the 5' RACE reads, TCRdb lists one record per CDR3 protein. The repertoire holds roughly 230,000 distinct CDR3 sequences, approximately 7.6% seen once, with 4.5% to 5% in the top ten. CDR1 SEHNR and CDR2 FQNEAQ come from the germline V gene (reference sequence). The CDR3 length is 16 residues. V trimming: 2 bases; J trimming: 10 bases; junction bases outside the gene matches: 12. The V call is TRBV7-9, the J call TRBJ2-1; 9 bases line up with TRBD2. The specimen was blood, either unsorted or a sorted T cell fraction (not recorded which). The TCR comes from a female donor with ankylosing spondylitis or in good health (not recorded which). CDR3 protein: CASSLILRAGGPEQFF. CDR3 nucleotide sequence: TGTGCCAGCAGCTTAATCCTCCGAGCGGGGGGTCCGGAGCAGTTCTTC.